This T cell receptor (beta chain) originates from a study of cytomegalovirus exposure and HLA in healthy donors. Notes on the study in general: There were over 150 TCR beta chains listed as cytomegalovirus-associated.

This CDR3 comprises 20 residues. PCR employed 60 Vbeta and 13 Jbeta primers. Method: immunoSEQ multiplex PCR; TCRdb's copy keeps in-frame clones and lacks some. In the table there are 150,000 to 200,000 clones, 70% to 90% of which are singletons. Of note for this clone: Its antigen is undetermined.

V and J are TRBV21-1 and TRBJ2-2; the table assigns TRBD2, which was not confirmed against the DNA. TRBV21-1 is marked as a pseudogene. Sequencing was performed on PBMCs. The receptor was derived from a man younger than 35 in good health and CMV-seropositive. CDR3 sequence: CASSKATLGGSLTQAGELFF. DNA for the CDR3: TGTGCCAGCAGCAAAGCGACCCTCGGGGGGTCGCTAACACAAGCCGGGGAGCTGTTTTTT.